The rows below give T cell receptor beta chains drawn from one sample of a study of regulatory T cells in long-lasting Graves disease. Using its own MiXCR run on the multiplex PCR reads, TCRdb lists one record per CDR3 protein. The sample has around 250,000 distinct CDR3 sequences, around 18% seen once. This sample was also put to use in a study of T cells in Graves' hyperthyroidism and ophthalmopathy.

The sample here was peripheral blood mononuclear cells (PBMCs), taken at new diagnosis, from a patient treated with antithyroid drugs. Receptor source: a woman aged 30 to 39 with Graves disease. The CDR3 runs from the conserved cysteine through the conserved F or W. A D gene is named only where the DNA matches it firmly. A clone size is listed for some rows: how often the clone was seen (once, few, many), or a class if it is expanded.

d_gene	j_gene	abundance	v_gene	CDR3nt	CDR3aa
TRBD1	TRBJ1-2	many	TRBV3-1	TGTGCCAGCAGCCAAGATTTGGGACAGGGCACCAACTATGGCTACACCTTC	CASSQDLGQGTNYGYTF
.	TRBJ1-6	many	TRBV7-8	TGTGCCAGCAGCTTACTTCGGCCGGACGGGACAACATATAATTCACCCCTCCACTTT	CASSLLRPDGTTYNSPLHF
.	TRBJ2-3	many	TRBV29-1	TGCAGCGTCAACAGGGGAGGCTCAGATACGCAGTATTTT	CSVNRGGSDTQYF
.	TRBJ1-6	.	TRBV14	TGTGCCACCAGGGACACCGGAGCCTATAATTCACCCCTCCACTTT	CATRDTGAYNSPLHF
.	TRBJ1-2	many	TRBV7-9	TGTGCCAGCAGCTTAGGTGCGGGCGGCTCCTATGGCTACACCTTC	CASSLGAGGSYGYTF
.	TRBJ2-5	many	TRBV5-6	TGTGCCAGCAAAACAGGGTTGGAGACCCAGTACTTC	CASKTGLETQYF
TRBD1	TRBJ2-2	many	TRBV27	TGTGCCAGCAGCGGGCTTTGGGGACAGGCGAAAAAGGGCGGCACCGGGGAGCTGTTTTTT	CASSGLWGQAKKGGTGELFF
.	TRBJ2-4	.	TRBV19	TGTGCCAGCTCAGCCCGGGGCAAAAACATTCAGTACTTC	CASSARGKNIQYF
.	TRBJ2-6	.	TRBV2	TGTGCCAGCAGCAGGATGGGACTGTTCTCTGGGGCCAACGTCCTGACTTTC	CASSRMGLFSGANVLTF
.	TRBJ1-3	many	TRBV6-1	TGTGCCAGCAGTACTACGGCCGACACCATATATTTT	CASSTTADTIYF
TRBD1	TRBJ1-1	.	TRBV3-1	TGTGCCAGCAGCCAGTTGGGACAGGGCACTGAAGCTTTCTTT	CASSQLGQGTEAFF
TRBD1	TRBJ1-6	many	TRBV27	TGTGCCAGCAACCCGGGACAGGTTAATTCACCCCTCCACTTT	CASNPGQVNSPLHF
.	TRBJ2-6	many	TRBV28	TGTGCCAGCAGTTTACCCTCCCGTGACAGGCTGTCTGGGGCCAACGTCCTGACTTTC	CASSLPSRDRLSGANVLTF
TRBD1	TRBJ1-1	.	TRBV20-1	TGCAGTGCTACAGGGACAGGGAACACTGAAGCTTTCTTT	CSATGTGNTEAFF
.	TRBJ2-2	many	TRBV6-5	TGTGCCAGCAGTTACCCCCCCCGAGGCACCGGGGAGCTGTTTTTT	CASSYPPRGTGELFF
.	TRBJ1-1	many	TRBV11-2	TGTGCCAGCAGCTTGGGAGGAGGGGTTAAAGCTTTCTTT	CASSLGGGVKAFF
.	TRBJ2-3	many	TRBV12-3/TRBV12-4	TGTGCCAGCAGTCCCGGACCGCCAGATACGCAGTATTTT	CASSPGPPDTQYF
.	TRBJ2-5	few	TRBV10-1	TGCGCCAGCAGTGAGCGGGGGATGGGGGAGACCCAGTACTTC	CASSERGMGETQYF
TRBD2	TRBJ2-3	.	TRBV20-1	TGCAGTGCTATGAGGGGACTAGCGGGATCATTAGATACGCAGTATTTT	CSAMRGLAGSLDTQYF
.	TRBJ2-2	many	TRBV6-1	TGTGCCTCTAGGGGGTGGAACACCGGGGAGCTGTTTTTT	CASRGWNTGELFF
.	TRBJ2-7	.	TRBV19	TGTGCCAGTAGTACGTTACAGGGAGGCTCCTACGAGCAGTACTTC	CASSTLQGGSYEQYF
.	TRBJ2-2	many	TRBV6-1	TGTGCCAGCAGGGACTGGCCGAACACCGGGGAGCTGTTTTTT	CASRDWPNTGELFF
TRBD1	TRBJ2-1	.	TRBV20-1	TGCAGTGCTCTATTGACAGGGTCGCATGAGCAGTTCTTC	CSALLTGSHEQFF
TRBD1	TRBJ2-7	many	TRBV6-5	TGTGCCAGCAGTTACCCCGGACAGGGGGCGAGGGAGCAGTACTTC	CASSYPGQGAREQYF
TRBD2	TRBJ2-1	.	TRBV2	TGTGCCAGCACCCTGGGACTAGCGGGGACAAACTCCTACAATGAGCAGTTCTTC	CASTLGLAGTNSYNEQFF
TRBD2	TRBJ2-3	.	TRBV4-1	TGCGCCAGCAGCCCCGCCGGACTAGCGGGGATTCTCACAGATACGCAGTATTTT	CASSPAGLAGILTDTQYF